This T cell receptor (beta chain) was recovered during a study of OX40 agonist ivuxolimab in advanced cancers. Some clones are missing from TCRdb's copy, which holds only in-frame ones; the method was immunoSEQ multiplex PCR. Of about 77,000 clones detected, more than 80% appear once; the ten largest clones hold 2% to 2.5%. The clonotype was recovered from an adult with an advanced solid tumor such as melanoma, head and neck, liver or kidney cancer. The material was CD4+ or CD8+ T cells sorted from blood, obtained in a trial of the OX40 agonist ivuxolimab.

CDR3 DNA: TGTGCCAGTAGTATTAAAAGGACAGGGACTGAGCAGTTCTTC. The encoded protein is CASSIKRTGTEQFF. The chain has TRBV19 and TRBJ2-1, with TRBD1 matching over 8 bases. Germline trimming cut 3 bases from V and 9 bases from J; bases unmatched to any gene: 7. This CDR3 spans 14 amino acids. Germline V gene data show CDR1 as LNHDA and CDR2 as SQIVND (reference sequence).